This T cell receptor beta chain emerged from a study of blood T cell repertoires in COVID-19. TCRdb's copy holds only in-frame clones and misses some; the assay was immunoSEQ multiplex PCR. The profile shows over 120,000 clones, 70% to 90% of them singletons. Germline V gene data show CDR1 as MNHEY and CDR2 as SVGAGI. This CDR3 comprises 15 residues. After removal of 5 bases from V and 6 bases from J, the junction contained 9 bases not matched to a gene. The TCR sequence derives from a human donor with acute or convalescent COVID-19. The donor label of this sample is uncertain. The chain couples TRBV6-5 to TRBJ2-2, with 7 bases that match TRBD2. Sequenced: peripheral blood. CDR3 nucleotides: TGTGCCAGCAGTACCTACCTAGCGGTGGCCGGGGAGCTGTTTTTT. This encodes CASSTYLAVAGELFF.